This is a list of T cell receptor beta chains from one sample in a study of T cell responses to AZD1222 COVID-19 vaccine. Some clones are missing from TCRdb's copy, which holds only in-frame ones; the method was immunoSEQ multiplex PCR. In the table there are some 150,000 clones, about 90% of which are singletons. The sample consisted of peripheral blood, taken 28 days after the second dose of the MenACWY control vaccine. The receptors here all came from an adult who received the MenACWY meningococcal vaccine as a control. Each CDR3 is given with its conserved first and last residue. Fields, in order: D gene, V gene, J gene, CDR3 protein, CDR3 DNA. A D gene is named only where the DNA matches it firmly.

NA	TRBV4-1	TRBJ2-1	CASSQGPGPYNEQFF	TGCGCCAGCAGCCAAGGTCCGGGTCCCTACAATGAGCAGTTCTTC
NA	TRBV7-9	TRBJ1-1	CASSLIVGTEAFF	TGTGCCAGCAGCTTAATAGTCGGAACTGAAGCTTTCTTT
TRBD1	TRBV30	TRBJ1-2	CAWRGTGNGYTF	TGTGCCTGGAGAGGGACAGGGAATGGCTACACCTTC
TRBD1	TRBV28	TRBJ2-1	CASNDRVEQFF	TGTGCCAGCAACGACAGGGTGGAGCAGTTCTTC
NA	TRBV2	TRBJ2-7	CASVAGAAYEQYF	TGTGCCAGCGTTGCAGGGGCAGCCTACGAGCAGTACTTC
NA	TRBV7-2	TRBJ1-2	CASSLAPGERGYTF	TGTGCCAGCAGCTTAGCCCCCGGGGAGAGAGGCTACACCTTC
NA	TRBV6-9	TRBJ2-3	CASSSTGRGQYF	TGTGCCAGCAGTTCGACGGGGCGCGGCCAGTATTTT
NA	TRBV7-9	TRBJ2-5	CASSLVQEETQYF	TGTGCCAGCAGCTTAGTGCAGGAAGAGACCCAGTACTTC
NA	TRBV10-3	TRBJ1-1	CAIRGARGTEAFF	TGTGCCATCCGGGGCGCAAGGGGCACTGAAGCTTTCTTT
NA	TRBV5-5	TRBJ2-5	CASSLVTGSGQETQYF	TGTGCCAGCAGCTTGGTGACGGGCTCAGGGCAAGAGACCCAGTACTTC
TRBD2	TRBV6-5	TRBJ2-7	CASSYGTSGTYEQYF	TGTGCCAGCAGTTACGGGACTAGCGGTACCTACGAGCAGTACTTC
NA	TRBV27	TRBJ1-6	CASSRSQGGGGSPLHF	TGTGCCAGCAGCAGATCACAGGGAGGAGGTGGTTCACCCCTCCACTTT
NA	TRBV20-1	TRBJ1-2	CSASLGKRDGYTF	TGCAGTGCTAGTCTGGGGAAACGCGATGGCTACACCTTC
NA	TRBV6-5	TRBJ1-2	CASSYSVGYGYTF	TGTGCCAGCAGTTACTCTGTAGGCTATGGCTACACCTTC
TRBD1	TRBV2	TRBJ2-7	CASSAQGNSYEQYF	TGTGCCAGCAGCGCACAGGGGAATTCCTACGAGCAGTACTTC